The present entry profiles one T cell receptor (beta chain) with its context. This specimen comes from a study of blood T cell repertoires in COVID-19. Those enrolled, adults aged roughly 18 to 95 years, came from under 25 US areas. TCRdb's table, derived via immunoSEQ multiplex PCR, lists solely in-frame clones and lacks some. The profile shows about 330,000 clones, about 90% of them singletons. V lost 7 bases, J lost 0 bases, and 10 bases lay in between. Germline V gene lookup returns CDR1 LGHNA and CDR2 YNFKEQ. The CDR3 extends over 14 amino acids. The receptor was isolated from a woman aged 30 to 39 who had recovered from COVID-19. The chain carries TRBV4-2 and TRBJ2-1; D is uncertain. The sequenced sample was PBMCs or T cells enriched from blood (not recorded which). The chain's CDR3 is CASTDSGSYNEQFF. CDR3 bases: TGTGCCAGCACCGACTCGGGCTCCTACAATGAGCAGTTCTTC.